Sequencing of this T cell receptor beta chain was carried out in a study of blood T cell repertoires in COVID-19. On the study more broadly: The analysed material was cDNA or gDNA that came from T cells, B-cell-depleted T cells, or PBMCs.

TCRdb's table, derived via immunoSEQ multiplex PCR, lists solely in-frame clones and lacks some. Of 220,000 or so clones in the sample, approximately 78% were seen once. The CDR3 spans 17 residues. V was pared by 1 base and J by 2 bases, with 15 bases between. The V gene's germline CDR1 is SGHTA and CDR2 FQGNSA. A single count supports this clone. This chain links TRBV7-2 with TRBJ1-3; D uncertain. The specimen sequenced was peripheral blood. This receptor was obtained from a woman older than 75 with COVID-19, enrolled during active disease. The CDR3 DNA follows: TGTGCCAGCAGCTTAGAAGGGCGATTGCGGGCTGGAAACACCATATATTTT. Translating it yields CASSLEGRLRAGNTIYF.